The 15 T cell receptor beta chains presented below share a single source sample, sequenced in a study of CD8 T cells in ankylosing spondylitis. TCRdb reprocessed the 5' RACE reads with MiXCR, giving one entry per CDR3 protein. This table has some 200,000 distinct CDR3 sequences, roughly 18% appearing once. Sequencing used blood, either unsorted or a sorted T cell fraction (not recorded which). The receptors shown here come from a male donor between 5 and 35 years old with ankylosing spondylitis or in good health (not recorded which).

This clonotype was found many times. The chain combines TRBV9 with TRBJ2-1; tentative D call: TRBD2 (5 bases). The CDR3 is 13 amino acids. Germline CDR1 SGDLS, CDR2 YYNGEE. Trimming took 0 bases from V and 8 from J, leaving 9 bases between them. This chain's CDR3 is CASSVVSGDEQFF. The CDR3 DNA follows: TGTGCCAGCAGCGTAGTAAGCGGCGATGAGCAGTTCTTC.

This clonotype was detected only a few times. V usage is TRBV5-1 and J usage is TRBJ2-2, with a weak D call TRBD1 (5 bases). Trimming removed 4 bases from V and 6 bases from J, with 16 bases in between. Germline V gene lookup returns CDR1 SGHRS and CDR2 YFSETQ. This CDR3 region has 15 residues. The CDR3 DNA is TGCGCCAGCAGCCCCCCAGGGATTGGGGCCGGGGAGCTGTTTTTT. Translating gives CASSPPGIGAGELFF. Filled out from reference TRBV5-1 and TRBJ2-2, the complete variable domain reads KAGVTQTPRYLIKTRGQQVTLSCSPISGHRSVSWYQQTPGQGLQFLFEYFSETQRNKGNFPGRFSGRQFSNSRSEMNVSTLELGDSALYLCASSPPGIGAGELFFGEGSRLTVL.

This clonotype was detected many times. The chain recombines TRBV29-1 with TRBJ2-3; either TRBD1 or TRBD2 may supply D (5 bases each). Trimming removed 6 bases at V and 4 bases at J, with 17 bases between. CDR1 SQVTM and CDR2 ANQGSEA come from the germline V gene. The CDR3 sequence is 14 residues long. CDR3 DNA: TGCAGCGTCCGTGAGGGGCTTACCGCAGATACGCAGTATTTT. This sequence encodes CSVREGLTADTQYF.

The rearrangement joins TRBV4-3 to TRBJ2-3; 8 bases align to TRBD1. Germline loops: CDR1 LGHNA, CDR2 YSLEER. Unmatched junction bases numbered 8, after V lost 3 bases and J lost 0 bases. The CDR3 covers 17 residues. The CDR3 protein is CASSHNGQGSSTDTQYF. The CDR3 DNA follows: TGCGCCAGCAGCCACAACGGACAGGGCTCGAGCACAGATACGCAGTATTTT.

This clonotype was counted ten times or more. The gene calls are TRBV20-1 and TRBJ2-1; a weak D match, TRBD2 (5 bases). CDR1 DFQATT and CDR2 SNEGSKA come from the germline V gene (reference sequence). This CDR3 spans 14 amino acids. Trimming left V 1 base short and J 10 bases short, with 17 bases between. CDR3 DNA sequence: TGCAGTGCTAGAGTCCGGGAACACGGAGGAGAGCAGTTCTTC. Its protein is CSARVREHGGEQFF.

In its sample, this clonotype was seen many times. The chain employs TRBV20-1 and TRBJ2-6, with 10 bases that match TRBD2. The CDR3 consists of 16 residues. CDR1 and CDR2 from the germline V gene are DFQATT and SNEGSKA (reference sequence). Unmatched junction bases numbered 6, after V lost 5 bases and J lost 2 bases. The CDR3 sequence: CSAYPSGRAGANVLTF. CDR3 nucleotides: TGCAGTGCTTACCCCAGCGGGAGGGCTGGGGCCAACGTCCTGACTTTC.

This clonotype has more than one count but fewer than ten. The J gene is TRBJ2-7, the V gene TRBV6-5, with TRBD1 matching over 7 bases. Trimming took 8 bases from V and 2 from J; bases not matched to a gene: 6. The CDR3 runs to 13 residues. Germline loops: CDR1 MNHEY, CDR2 SVGAGI. CDR3 amino acids: CASGRDRTYEQYF. CDR3 DNA sequence: TGTGCCAGCGGAAGGGACAGAACCTACGAGCAGTACTTC.

This clonotype has at least ten counts. This chain connects TRBV5-6 to TRBJ2-1; TRBD2 might be the D (6 bases). The V gene lost 0 bases and the J gene lost 2 bases, with 12 bases spanning the gap. CDR1 is SGHDT, CDR2 YYEEEE, per germline. The CDR3 totals 16 residues. The CDR3 DNA reads TGTGCCAGCAGCTTGGGCGGAGGGGCAACCTACAATGAGCAGTTCTTC. It specifies CASSLGGGATYNEQFF.

This clonotype was found many times. This chain uses TRBV2 with TRBJ2-3; no firm D call. The V end lost 7 bases, the J end lost 7 bases, and 9 bases lay between the germline ends. The CDR3 length is 11 residues. CDR1 SNHLY and CDR2 FYNNEI come from the germline V gene. The DNA of the CDR3 is TGTGCCAGCAAATCGTCCAATACGCAGTATTTT. As protein: CASKSSNTQYF.

The genes are TRBV7-9 and TRBJ1-5, with 7 positions matching TRBD1. Germline V gene lookup returns CDR1 SEHNR and CDR2 FQNEAQ (reference sequence). Germline trimming cut 5 bases from V and 2 bases from J; bases unmatched to any gene: 6. This CDR3 region has 15 residues. CDR3 in DNA: TGTGCCAGCAGCACGACAGGGATTGGCAATCAGCCCCAGCATTTT. It encodes CASSTTGIGNQPQHF.

The J gene is TRBJ2-1, the V gene TRBV20-1, with 10 bases fitting TRBD2. The CDR3 totals 14 residues. Trimming removed 1 base from V and 8 bases from J; junction bases left unmatched: 5. Germline V gives CDR1 DFQATT, CDR2 SNEGSKA (reference sequence). The CDR3 region has the DNA TGCAGTGCTAGAGGAGCTAGCGGGGGACATGAGCAGTTCTTC. Its protein is CSARGASGGHEQFF.

The chain recombines TRBV27 with TRBJ2-2; D might be TRBD1 (5 bases). CDR1 and CDR2 from the germline V gene are MNHEY and SMNVEV (reference sequence). The V end lost 1 base, the J end lost 3 bases, and 6 bases lay between the germline ends. CDR3 length equals 14 residues. The CDR3 bases are TGTGCCAGCAGTTTATTAGGGGACACCGGGGAGCTGTTTTTT. It translates to CASSLLGDTGELFF.

The chain has TRBV9 and TRBJ2-5; D call uncertain. This CDR3 has 14 residues. Trimming took off 0 bases at V and 5 bases at J, with 11 bases between the two ends. CDR1 and CDR2 from the germline V gene are SGDLS and YYNGEE. CDR3 coding DNA: TGTGCCAGCAGCGTAGCTCTCAGCGATGAGACCCAGTACTTC. Its protein product is CASSVALSDETQYF. Variable domain in full (rest from reference TRBV9 and TRBJ2-5): DSGVTQTPKHLITATGQRVTLRCSPRSGDLSVYWYQQSLDQGLQFLIQYYNGEERAKGNILERFSAQQFPDLHSELNLSSLELGDSALYFCASSVALSDETQYFGPGTRLLVL.

This clonotype was recorded at least ten times. The CDR3 DNA is TGTGCCAGTACCGAAATCGCAGGGGGCGGCTATGGCTACACCTTC. Translating gives CASTEIAGGGYGYTF. The J gene is TRBJ1-2, the V gene TRBV19; 8 bases match TRBD1. The CDR3 is 15 residues long. Germline values: CDR1 LNHDA, CDR2 SQIVND (reference sequence). V trimming: 7 bases; J trimming: 4 bases; junction bases outside the gene matches: 11.

This clonotype was observed at least ten times. V and J are TRBV12-3 or TRBV12-4 and TRBJ2-1; 9 bases map to TRBD2. The CDR3 consists of 15 residues. V lost 6 bases to trimming and J lost 0 bases; unmatched junction nucleotides: 3. The CDR3 region has the DNA TGTGCCAGCAGGTATAGCGGGAGCTCCTACAATGAGCAGTTCTTC. Translated: CASRYSGSSYNEQFF.